The 5 T cell receptor beta chains below all came from one sample that was sequenced in a study of cytomegalovirus exposure and HLA in healthy donors. TCRdb's table, derived via immunoSEQ multiplex PCR, lists solely in-frame clones and lacks some. The sample has some 44,000 clones, around 90% seen once. The sample comprised PBMCs. These TCRs come from a man aged 18 to 30 in good health and CMV-seronegative.

J is TRBJ1-1 and V is TRBV11-2; D remains unclear. The CDR3 sequence is 13 residues long. V was cut by 8 bases and J by 0 bases, with 10 bases left in between. CDR1 SGHAT and CDR2 FQNNGV come from the germline V gene. In nucleotides, the CDR3 is TGTGCCAGCGGGCAGGCTTTGAACACTGAAGCTTTCTTT. Protein product: CASGQALNTEAFF.

The chain carries TRBV6-6 and TRBJ2-7, with D maybe TRBD1 (6 bases). Germline V CDR1 and CDR2: MNHNY, SVGAGI (reference sequence). CDR3 length: 15 amino acids. Trimming took 5 bases from V and 0 from J, leaving 14 bases between them. The CDR3 DNA reads TGTGCCAGCAGTCCGCTCGGACAGAGCTCCTACGAGCAGTACTTC. It is translated as CASSPLGQSSYEQYF.

The chain is built from TRBV19 and TRBJ2-3, with TRBD1 matching over 7 bases. CDR1 and CDR2 from the germline V gene are LNHDA and SQIVND (reference sequence). The junction had 7 bases not matched to a gene; V was cut back by 3 bases and J by 4 bases. CDR3 length: 15 residues. In DNA form, the CDR3 reads TGTGCCAGTAGTATTAAACGGGACAGATCAGATACGCAGTATTTT. Its protein product is CASSIKRDRSDTQYF. The whole variable domain, filled in from reference TRBV19 and TRBJ2-3, reads DGGITQSPKYLFRKEGQNVTLSCEQNLNHDAMYWYRQDPGQGLRLIYYSQIVNDFQKGDIAEGYSVSREKKESFPLTVTSAQKNPTAFYLCASSIKRDRSDTQYFGPGTRLTVL.

About this clone: Other nucleotide sequences in the sample specify the same CDR3. The chain links TRBV5-1 to TRBJ2-1, with 7 bases that match TRBD1. The germline gives CDR1 SGHRS, CDR2 YFSETQ. J lost 6 bases, V lost 0 bases, and 3 bases had no gene match. The CDR3 loop spans 14 amino acids. This CDR3 is CASSLGQGVNEQFF. The DNA of the CDR3 is TGCGCCAGCAGCTTGGGGCAGGGGGTCAATGAGCAGTTCTTC.

This clone was seen only once. This chain joins TRBV13 and TRBJ2-7; 8 bases agree with TRBD1. J gave up 5 bases and V 3 bases, and 6 bases lay outside the gene matches. The CDR3 runs to 14 residues. CDR1 is PRHDT, CDR2 FYEKMQ, per germline (reference sequence). The chain's CDR3 is CASSFRTGRNEQYF. The CDR3, as DNA: TGTGCCAGCAGCTTTAGGACAGGGCGAAACGAGCAGTACTTC.